The 9 T cell receptor beta chains reported below all come from one sample, sequenced in a study of blood T cell repertoires in COVID-19 (dated by TCRdb to about 2020). Library preparation used the immunoSEQ multiplex PCR assay. The immuneACCESS repertoire file appears here via TCRdb, limited to in-frame rearrangements. These files lack a portion of the clones; in checked studies, under half of the deficit traces to unresolved V genes, and the cause of the others is not known. For this sample there are around 100,000 clones; less than 90% appear just once. The ten biggest clones cover 1.7% of the sample. Sequencing used peripheral blood. The receptors stem from a man older than 75 with acute or convalescent COVID-19.

The V and J genes are TRBV29-1 and TRBJ1-2; 11 positions match TRBD1. CDR3 size: 14 residues. Germline CDR1 and CDR2: SQVTM and ANQGSEA. The V segment lost 3 bases and the J segment 7 bases; nucleotides outside the gene matches: 7. CDR3 sequence reads: CSVEPDRGLSGYTF. CDR3 nucleotides: TGCAGCGTTGAGCCGGACAGGGGGCTTAGTGGCTACACCTTC.

The V and J genes are TRBV28 and TRBJ2-1, with 11 bases identical to TRBD2. CDR1 is MDHEN and CDR2 is SYDVKM in the germline V gene. The trim removed 5 bases at V and 3 bases at J, leaving 6 bases unmatched. The CDR3 has 16 amino acids. CDR3 coding DNA: TGTGCCAGCAGTGTAGCGGGAGGGCTTATCTACAATGAGCAGTTCTTC. It specifies CASSVAGGLIYNEQFF.

Note on this clone: One end of the junction is discordant with germline, which a read error may explain. The gene calls are TRBV18 and TRBJ2-7; TRBD1 might be the D (7 bases). Germline V lookup: CDR1 KGHSH, CDR2 LQKENI. The CDR3 totals 12 residues. CDR3: CASLPGGNEQYF. CDR3 bases: TGTGCCAGCTTACCAGGGGGGAACGAGCAGTACTTC.

The chain is built from TRBV7-2 and TRBJ2-2, with TRBD2 matching 11 bases. This CDR3 is 17 amino acids long. After removal of 5 bases from V and 3 bases from J, the junction contained 8 bases not matched to a gene. In germline, CDR1 is SGHTA, CDR2 FQGNSA. This chain's CDR3 is CASSLATSGSHTGELFF. In DNA, the CDR3 is TGTGCCAGCAGCCTTGCAACTAGCGGGAGTCACACCGGGGAGCTGTTTTTT.

The chain has TRBV12-3 or TRBV12-4 and TRBJ2-3; tentative D call: TRBD1 (5 bases). Deletions cut 10 bases from V and 3 bases from J, with 11 bases between. The CDR3 covers 12 residues. CDR3 sequence: CATARVTDTQYF. The CDR3 DNA reads TGTGCCACGGCCAGGGTGACAGATACGCAGTATTTT.

Of note for this clone: The junction departs from germline at one end; a sequencing error may be responsible. The chain employs TRBV7-9 and TRBJ2-3, with TRBD2 matching 12 bases. This CDR3 has 17 residues. In germline, CDR1 is SEHNR, CDR2 FQNEAQ (reference sequence). The CDR3 DNA sequence: TGTGCCAGCAACTTACAGCTAGCGGGAGGGATCACAGATACGCAGTATTTT. This sequence encodes CASNLQLAGGITDTQYF.

J is TRBJ2-7 and V is TRBV3-1 (or the pseudogene TRBV3-2); perhaps TRBD2 as D (7 bases). The V end was cut by 1 base, the J end by 3 bases, with 16 bases between. Germline V gene sequence: CDR1 LGHDT, CDR2 YNNKEL (reference sequence). The CDR3 has 16 residues. CDR3 in DNA: TGTGCCAGCAGCCAAGGGGAGGGGGGACTACTCTACGAGCAGTACTTC. This encodes CASSQGEGGLLYEQYF.

The chain carries TRBV12-5 and TRBJ2-3; weak D call: TRBD1 (6 bases). Trimming removed 1 base at V and 1 base at J, with 9 bases between. Germline V gives CDR1 LGHNT, CDR2 FRNRAP. This CDR3 is 15 amino acids long. The CDR3 nucleotides read TGTGCTAGTGGTTTGGGGGACACCGGCACAGATACGCAGTATTTT. Translating it yields CASGLGDTGTDTQYF.

The chain recombines TRBV9 with TRBJ2-3; 7 bases map to TRBD2. CDR1 is SGDLS and CDR2 is YYNGEE in the germline V gene. This CDR3 spans 14 amino acids. V trimming: 4 bases; J trimming: 11 bases; junction bases outside the gene matches: 13. CDR3 sequence: CASSPGLDRGMQYF. CDR3 bases: TGTGCCAGCAGCCCCGGACTAGACCGGGGTATGCAGTATTTT.